This entry lists 20 T cell receptor beta chains sequenced from one sample in a study of T-cell memory formation after mild COVID-19. Each CDR3 protein gets one entry after TCRdb re-called the 5' RACE reads with MiXCR. The sample lists 150,000 to 200,000 distinct CDR3 sequences, about a third seen once, with more than 10% in the top ten. Sequencing was performed on PBMCs or a T cell subset sorted from them (not recorded which). The receptors were sampled from an adult woman who had mild COVID-19 (a few samples of this study predate the infection). Cell type and time point are not known.

This clonotype was seen a few times. V usage is TRBV5-1 and J usage is TRBJ1-4; D might be TRBD1 (6 bases). The CDR3 loop spans 14 amino acids. The ends were cut back, 0 bases at V and 7 bases at J, with 10 bases in the middle. Per the germline V gene, CDR1 is SGHRS and CDR2 is YFSETQ. The CDR3, as DNA: TGCGCCAGCAGCTTGGAACAGGGCGGTGAAAAACTGTTTTTT. Protein: CASSLEQGGEKLFF. Full variable domain (outside the CDR3, taken from reference TRBV5-1 and TRBJ1-4): KAGVTQTPRYLIKTRGQQVTLSCSPISGHRSVSWYQQTPGQGLQFLFEYFSETQRNKGNFPGRFSGRQFSNSRSEMNVSTLELGDSALYLCASSLEQGGEKLFFGSGTQLSVL.

This clonotype was observed a handful of times. The chain recombines TRBV19 with TRBJ2-3; 8 positions match TRBD1. Germline V lookup: CDR1 LNHDA, CDR2 SQIVND (reference sequence). The V segment lost 6 bases and the J segment 3 bases; nucleotides outside the gene matches: 5. CDR3 length: 14 amino acids. The CDR3 spells CASRKDRVTDTQYF. The CDR3 nucleotides are TGTGCCAGTAGAAAGGACAGGGTGACAGATACGCAGTATTTT. The full variable domain, completed using reference TRBV19 and TRBJ2-3, is DGGITQSPKYLFRKEGQNVTLSCEQNLNHDAMYWYRQDPGQGLRLIYYSQIVNDFQKGDIAEGYSVSREKKESFPLTVTSAQKNPTAFYLCASRKDRVTDTQYFGPGTRLTVL.

The rearrangement joins TRBV3-1 to TRBJ2-7; either TRBD1 or TRBD2 may fit D (5 bases each). V was shortened by 1 base and J by 5 bases, with 12 bases between the two germline ends. The CDR3 spans 14 residues. From germline, CDR1 is LGHDT and CDR2 YNNKEL (reference sequence). The CDR3 sequence: CASSQGGDGNEQYF. DNA for the CDR3: TGTGCCAGCAGCCAAGGAGGGGACGGAAACGAGCAGTACTTC.

This clonotype was counted a few times. As DNA, the CDR3 is TGTGCCAGCAGTTTTAAAACTAGCGGAGATACGCAGTATTTT. Translating it yields CASSFKTSGDTQYF. The rearrangement uses TRBV12-3 or TRBV12-4 and TRBJ2-3; 8 nucleotides agree with TRBD2. This CDR3 contains 14 residues. The V gene end was trimmed by 3 bases and the J gene end by 5 bases; junction bases not matched to a gene: 4.

V is TRBV6-6 and J is TRBJ1-1, with TRBD1 as a possible D gene (5 bases). The CDR3 consists of 15 residues. Trimming took off 2 bases at V and 4 bases at J, with 14 bases between the two ends. The germline CDR1 and CDR2 sequences are MNHNY and SVGAGI (reference sequence). In nucleotides, the CDR3 is TGTGCCAGCAGTTACAGGCAGGGCCCTAGCACTGAAGCTTTCTTT. This gives the protein CASSYRQGPSTEAFF.

This clonotype turned up a few times. The J gene is TRBJ2-3, the V gene TRBV25-1; D is perhaps TRBD2 (5 bases). This CDR3 is 14 amino acids long. V was pared by 5 bases and J by 2 bases, with 11 bases between. Germline values: CDR1 MGHDK, CDR2 SYGVNS. CDR3 loop: CASSISGHTDTQYF. The DNA for the CDR3 is TGTGCCAGCAGTATAAGCGGCCACACAGATACGCAGTATTTT.

This clonotype has a handful of counts. This chain connects TRBV4-1 to TRBJ2-4; 7 bases align to TRBD2. J was trimmed by 2 bases and V by 0 bases; bases with no gene match: 4. The V gene's germline CDR1 is MGHRA and CDR2 YSYEKL. This CDR3 comprises 16 residues. The CDR3 sequence: CASSQERRGTKNIQYF. CDR3 bases: TGCGCCAGCAGCCAAGAAAGGCGGGGGACCAAAAACATTCAGTACTTC.

This chain's CDR3 is CASSPTAYEQFF. Written as DNA, the CDR3 is TGTGCCAGCAGTCCGACGGCCTATGAGCAGTTCTTC. This chain uses TRBV6-5 with TRBJ2-1; no reliable D call. The length of the CDR3 is 12 residues. CDR1 MNHEY and CDR2 SVGAGI come from the germline V gene. Trimming took 5 bases from V and 8 from J, leaving 10 bases between them.

The V gene is TRBV12-3 or TRBV12-4, the J gene TRBJ1-1, with D unclear. Trimming pared 3 bases from V and 7 bases from J, leaving 9 bases between. The CDR3 totals 12 residues. In nucleotides, the CDR3 is TGTGCCAGCAGTTTTAGCTTAGGTGAAGCTTTCTTT. It specifies CASSFSLGEAFF.

The chain has TRBV5-5 and TRBJ2-7; 11 bases map to TRBD1. This CDR3 region has 14 residues. Trimming cost V 3 bases and J 7 bases; bases outside gene matches: 6. CDR1 SGHKS and CDR2 YYEKEE come from the germline V gene (reference sequence). CDR3 sequence: CASSWTGGYGEQYF. The CDR3 coding sequence is TGTGCCAGCAGCTGGACAGGGGGCTATGGTGAGCAGTACTTC.

The V gene is TRBV2, the J gene TRBJ2-7; 8 bases fit TRBD1. CDR3 length: 15 residues. The germline V gene has CDR1 SNHLY and CDR2 FYNNEI. The V and J ends lost 1 base and 2 bases, in that order; junction bases with no gene match: 4. CDR3 sequence: CASSEGTGPPYEQYF. Written as DNA, the CDR3 is TGTGCCAGCAGTGAAGGGACAGGGCCCCCCTACGAGCAGTACTTC.

The CDR3 DNA sequence: TGTGCCAGCAGCCAATACAGAACCAAGACCCAGTACTTC. Protein sequence: CASSQYRTKTQYF. V gene TRBV3-1 combines with J gene TRBJ2-5, with unresolved D. The germline CDR1 and CDR2 sequences are LGHDT and YNNKEL (reference sequence). The V gene lost 2 bases and the J gene lost 6 bases, with 10 bases spanning the gap. The CDR3 is 13 residues long.

This chain connects TRBV5-1 to TRBJ2-3; TRBD2 agrees at 7 bases. There are 17 residues in the CDR3. The trim removed 5 bases at V and 0 bases at J, leaving 12 bases unmatched. Germline V lookup: CDR1 SGHRS, CDR2 YFSETQ. The CDR3 nucleotides read TGCGCCAGCAGACTAGCGACATCCACTTCTAGCACAGATACGCAGTATTTT. Amino acid sequence: CASRLATSTSSTDTQYF.

This clonotype has a single count. The J gene is TRBJ1-1, the V gene TRBV20-1; 11 positions agree with TRBD1. This CDR3 region has 14 residues. The germline V gene has CDR1 DFQATT and CDR2 SNEGSKA (reference sequence). The J segment lost 5 bases and the V segment lost 6 bases, leaving 8 bases of the junction unmatched. In nucleotides, the CDR3 is TGCAGTGCCGGACAGGGGGCGGTGGGGACTGAAGCTTTCTTT. This translates into CSAGQGAVGTEAFF.

Only a few counts were recorded for this clonotype. The rearrangement joins TRBV7-9 to TRBJ1-4; D uncertain. CDR1 and CDR2 (germline): SEHNR, FQNEAQ (reference sequence). The germline V and J ends were trimmed by 5 bases and 8 bases, with 27 bases remaining between them. The CDR3 has 18 amino acids. Here the CDR3 DNA reads TGTGCCAGCAGCCGAAAGCTATCCACTACGTTAGACGGGGAAAAACTGTTTTTT. As protein: CASSRKLSTTLDGEKLFF.

The CDR3 coding sequence is TGTGCCAGCAGTTTAGGGAAAGATCAGCCCCAGCATTTT. This encodes CASSLGKDQPQHF. The rearrangement joins TRBV12-3 or TRBV12-4 to TRBJ1-5, with unresolved D. This CDR3 has 13 residues. Trimming removed 1 base at V and 5 bases at J, with 6 bases between.

V usage is TRBV7-3 and J usage is TRBJ2-2; 7 bases align to TRBD2. The CDR3 length is 19 residues. Germline V lookup: CDR1 SGHTA, CDR2 FQGTGA. Losses at the gene ends were 5 bases for V and 4 bases for J; bases not matched to a gene: 19. In nucleotides, the CDR3 is TGTGCCAGCAGCCCGTACCCCGGACTAGGAGAGATGGGCACCGGGGAGCTGTTTTTT. The encoded protein is CASSPYPGLGEMGTGELFF.

This clonotype was counted only a few times. V usage is TRBV7-9 and J usage is TRBJ1-2; D gene unclear. Germline V CDR1 and CDR2: SEHNR, FQNEAQ (reference sequence). The CDR3 runs 14 residues. The germline V and J ends were trimmed by 1 base and 5 bases, with 11 bases remaining between them. CDR3 residues: CASSLGVGGYGYTF. The CDR3 nucleotides are TGTGCCAGCAGCTTAGGTGTCGGTGGTTATGGCTACACCTTC. The full variable domain, with the rest looked up from reference TRBV7-9 and TRBJ1-2, is DTGVSQNPRHKITKRGQNVTFRCDPISEHNRLYWYRQTLGQGPEFLTYFQNEAQLEKSRLLSDRFSAERPKGSFSTLEIQRTEQGDSAMYLCASSLGVGGYGYTFGSGTRLTVV.

CDR3 region: CAWSYRGLDAEAFF. The DNA of the CDR3 is TGTGCCTGGAGTTACAGGGGGCTCGATGCTGAAGCTTTCTTT. V and J are TRBV30 and TRBJ1-1; 9 bases agree with TRBD1. The CDR3 runs 14 residues. Germline CDR1 GTSNPN, CDR2 SVGIG (reference sequence). The V segment lost 2 bases and the J segment 6 bases; nucleotides outside the gene matches: 7.

The gene calls are TRBV30 and TRBJ2-7; D tentatively reads TRBD1 or TRBD2 (5 bases each). The CDR3 runs 14 residues. V was pared by 4 bases and J by 0 bases, with 13 bases between. CDR1 GTSNPN and CDR2 SVGIG come from the germline V gene (reference sequence). Written as DNA, the CDR3 is TGTGCCTGGATGGGCCGGGGACGCTCCTACGAGCAGTACTTC. It specifies CAWMGRGRSYEQYF. Full variable domain (remainder filled in from reference TRBV30 and TRBJ2-7): SQTIHQWPATLVQPVGSPLSLECTVEGTSNPNLYWYRQAAGRGLQLLFYSVGIGQISSEVPQNLSASRPQDRQFILSSKKLLLSDSGFYLCAWMGRGRSYEQYFGPGTRLTVT.